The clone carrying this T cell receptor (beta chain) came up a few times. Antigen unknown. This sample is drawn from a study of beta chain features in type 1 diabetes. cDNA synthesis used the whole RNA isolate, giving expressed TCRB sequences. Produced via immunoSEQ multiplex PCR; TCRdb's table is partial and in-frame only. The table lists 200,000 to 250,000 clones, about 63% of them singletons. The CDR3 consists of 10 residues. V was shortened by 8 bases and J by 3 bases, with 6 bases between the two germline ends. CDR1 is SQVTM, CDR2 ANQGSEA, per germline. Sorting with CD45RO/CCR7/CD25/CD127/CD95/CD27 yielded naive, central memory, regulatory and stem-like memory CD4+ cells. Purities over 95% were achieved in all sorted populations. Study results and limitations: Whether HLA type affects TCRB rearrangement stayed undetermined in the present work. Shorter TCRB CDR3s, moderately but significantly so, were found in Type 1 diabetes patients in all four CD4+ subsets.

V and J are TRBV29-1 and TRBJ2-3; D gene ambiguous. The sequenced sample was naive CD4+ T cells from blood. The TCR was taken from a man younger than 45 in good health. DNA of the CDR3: TGCAGCCTCCAGACAGATACGCAGTATTTT. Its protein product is CSLQTDTQYF.